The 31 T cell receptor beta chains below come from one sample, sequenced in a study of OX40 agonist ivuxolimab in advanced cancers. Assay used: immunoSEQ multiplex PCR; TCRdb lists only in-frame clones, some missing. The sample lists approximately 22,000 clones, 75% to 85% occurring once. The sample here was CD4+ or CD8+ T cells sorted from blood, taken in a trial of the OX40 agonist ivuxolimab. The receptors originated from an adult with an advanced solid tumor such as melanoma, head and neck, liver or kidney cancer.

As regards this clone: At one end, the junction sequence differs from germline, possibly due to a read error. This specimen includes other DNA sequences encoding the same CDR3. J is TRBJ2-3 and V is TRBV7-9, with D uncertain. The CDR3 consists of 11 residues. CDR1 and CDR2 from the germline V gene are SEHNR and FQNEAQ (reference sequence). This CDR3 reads CASRGTDTQYF. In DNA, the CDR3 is TGCGCCAGCAGAGGTACTGATACGCAGTATTTT.

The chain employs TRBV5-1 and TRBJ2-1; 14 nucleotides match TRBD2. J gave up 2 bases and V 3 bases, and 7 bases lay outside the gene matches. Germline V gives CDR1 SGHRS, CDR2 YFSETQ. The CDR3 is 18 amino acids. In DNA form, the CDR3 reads TGCGCCAGCAGCTGGGGGACTAGCGGGAGAGACCCCTACAATGAGCAGTTCTTC. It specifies CASSWGTSGRDPYNEQFF.

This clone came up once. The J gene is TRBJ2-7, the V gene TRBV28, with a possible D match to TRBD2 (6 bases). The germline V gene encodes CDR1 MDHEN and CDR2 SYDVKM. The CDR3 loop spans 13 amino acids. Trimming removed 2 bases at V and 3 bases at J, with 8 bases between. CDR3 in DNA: TGTGCCAGCAGTTTAGCGGGACTCTACGAGCAGTACTTC. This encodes CASSLAGLYEQYF.

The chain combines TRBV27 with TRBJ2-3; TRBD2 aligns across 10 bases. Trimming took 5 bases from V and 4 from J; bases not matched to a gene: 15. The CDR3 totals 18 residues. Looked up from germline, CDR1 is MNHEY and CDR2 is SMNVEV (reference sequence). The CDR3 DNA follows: TGTGCCAGCAGTCCTCTTTGGCTAGCGGGGGACGGGGCAGATACGCAGTATTTT. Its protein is CASSPLWLAGDGADTQYF.

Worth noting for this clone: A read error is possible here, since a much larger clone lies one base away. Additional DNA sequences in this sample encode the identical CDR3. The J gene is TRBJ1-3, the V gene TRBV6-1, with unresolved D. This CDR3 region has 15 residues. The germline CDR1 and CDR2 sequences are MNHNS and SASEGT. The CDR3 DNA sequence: TGCGCCACTCAGGACGTCGGATCAGAGGGAAACACCATATATTTT. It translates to CATQDVGSEGNTIYF.

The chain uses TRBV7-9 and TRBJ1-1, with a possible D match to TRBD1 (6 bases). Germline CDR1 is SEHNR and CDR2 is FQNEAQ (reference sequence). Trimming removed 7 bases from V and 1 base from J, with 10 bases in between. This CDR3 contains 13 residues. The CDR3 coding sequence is TGTGCCAGCACGGGACAAACGAACACTGAAGCTTTCTTT. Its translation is CASTGQTNTEAFF.

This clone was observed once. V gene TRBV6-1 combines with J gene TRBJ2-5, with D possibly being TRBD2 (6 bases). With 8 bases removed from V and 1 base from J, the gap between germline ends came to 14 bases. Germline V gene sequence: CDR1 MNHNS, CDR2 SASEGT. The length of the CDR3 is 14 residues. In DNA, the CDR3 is TGTGCCAGCCCAGGGACTGGCTCCCAAGAGACCCAGTACTTC. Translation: CASPGTGSQETQYF.

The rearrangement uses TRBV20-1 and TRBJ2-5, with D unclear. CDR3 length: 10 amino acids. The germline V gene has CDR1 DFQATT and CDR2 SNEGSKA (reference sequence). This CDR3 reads CRGIAGTQYF. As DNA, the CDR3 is TGCAGGGGAATTGCAGGGACCCAGTACTTC.

The CDR3 DNA reads TGTGCCAGCAGTCCCCTCGGAGGGGCTGGGGCCAACGTCCTGACTTTC. It is translated as CASSPLGGAGANVLTF. The chain uses TRBV27 and TRBJ2-6, with D possibly TRBD2 on 6 matching bases. The germline V and J ends were trimmed by 5 bases and 2 bases, with 13 bases remaining between them. CDR1 and CDR2 (germline): MNHEY, SMNVEV (reference sequence). CDR3 length equals 16 residues.

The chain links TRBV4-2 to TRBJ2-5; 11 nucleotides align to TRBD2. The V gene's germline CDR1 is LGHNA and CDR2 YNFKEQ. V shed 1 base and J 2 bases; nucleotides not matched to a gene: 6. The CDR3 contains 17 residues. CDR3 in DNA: TGTGCCAGCAGCCAAGGACTAGCGGGGACCCTTCAAGAGACCCAGTACTTC. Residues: CASSQGLAGTLQETQYF.

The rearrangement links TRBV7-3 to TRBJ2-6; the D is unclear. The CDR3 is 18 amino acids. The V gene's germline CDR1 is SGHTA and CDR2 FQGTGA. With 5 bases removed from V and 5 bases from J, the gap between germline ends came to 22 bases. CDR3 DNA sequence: TGTGCCAGCAGCCCAATACAACGCTTACAAAGTCGGGCCAACGTCCTGACTTTC. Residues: CASSPIQRLQSRANVLTF.

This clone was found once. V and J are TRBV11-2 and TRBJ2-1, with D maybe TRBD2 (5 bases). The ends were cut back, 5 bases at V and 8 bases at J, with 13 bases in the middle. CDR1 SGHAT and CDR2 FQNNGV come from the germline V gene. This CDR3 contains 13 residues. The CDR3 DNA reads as TGTGCCAGCAGCCCAACTAGTAACTATGAGCAGTTCTTC. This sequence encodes CASSPTSNYEQFF.

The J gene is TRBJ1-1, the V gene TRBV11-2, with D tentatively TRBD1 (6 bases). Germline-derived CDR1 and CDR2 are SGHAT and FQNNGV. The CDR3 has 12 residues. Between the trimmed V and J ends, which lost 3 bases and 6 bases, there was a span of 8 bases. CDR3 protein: CASSFGGPEAFF. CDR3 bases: TGTGCCAGCAGCTTTGGGGGGCCTGAAGCTTTCTTT.

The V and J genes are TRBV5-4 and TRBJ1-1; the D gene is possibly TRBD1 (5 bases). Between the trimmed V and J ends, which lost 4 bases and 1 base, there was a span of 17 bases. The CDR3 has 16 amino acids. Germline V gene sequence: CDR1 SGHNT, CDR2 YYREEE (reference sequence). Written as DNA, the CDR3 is TGTGCCAGCAGCCCCAAAGGGGTAGGGACGAACACTGAAGCTTTCTTT. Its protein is CASSPKGVGTNTEAFF.

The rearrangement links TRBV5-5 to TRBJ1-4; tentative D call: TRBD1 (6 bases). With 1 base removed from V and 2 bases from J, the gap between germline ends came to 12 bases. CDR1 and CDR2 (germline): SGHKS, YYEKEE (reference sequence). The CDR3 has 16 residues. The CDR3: CASSLRAGATNEKLFF. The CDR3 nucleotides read TGTGCCAGCAGCTTGCGGGCAGGGGCGACTAATGAAAAACTGTTTTTT.

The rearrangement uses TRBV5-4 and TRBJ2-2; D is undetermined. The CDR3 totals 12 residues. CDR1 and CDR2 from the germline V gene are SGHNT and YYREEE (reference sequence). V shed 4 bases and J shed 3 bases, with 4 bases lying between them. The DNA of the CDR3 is TGTGCCAGCAGCCCGGACACCGGGGAGCTGTTTTTT. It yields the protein CASSPDTGELFF.

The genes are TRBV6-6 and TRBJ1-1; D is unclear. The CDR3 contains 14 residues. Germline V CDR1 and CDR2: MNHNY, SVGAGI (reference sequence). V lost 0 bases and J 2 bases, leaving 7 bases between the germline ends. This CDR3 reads CASSYSDFNTEAFF. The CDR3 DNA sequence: TGTGCCAGCAGTTACTCGGATTTTAACACTGAAGCTTTCTTT.

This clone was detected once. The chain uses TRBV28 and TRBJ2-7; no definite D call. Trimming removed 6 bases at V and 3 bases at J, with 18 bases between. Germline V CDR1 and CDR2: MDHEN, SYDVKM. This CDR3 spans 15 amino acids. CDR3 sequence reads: CASRIYDNNLYEQYF. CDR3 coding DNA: TGTGCCAGCAGGATATACGACAATAACCTCTACGAGCAGTACTTC.

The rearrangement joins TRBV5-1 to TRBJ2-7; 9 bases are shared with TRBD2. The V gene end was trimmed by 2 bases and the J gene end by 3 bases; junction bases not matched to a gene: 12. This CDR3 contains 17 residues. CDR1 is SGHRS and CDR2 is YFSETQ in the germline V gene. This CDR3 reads CASSFNAGGVTYYEQYF. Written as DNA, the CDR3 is TGCGCCAGCAGCTTCAACGCGGGAGGGGTCACCTACTACGAGCAGTACTTC.

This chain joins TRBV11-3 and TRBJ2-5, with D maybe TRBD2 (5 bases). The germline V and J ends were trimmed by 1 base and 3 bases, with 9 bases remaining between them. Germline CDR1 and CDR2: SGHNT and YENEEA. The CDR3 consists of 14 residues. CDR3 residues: CASSLGAGEETQYF. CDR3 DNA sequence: TGTGCCAGCAGCTTAGGTGCCGGGGAAGAGACCCAGTACTTC.

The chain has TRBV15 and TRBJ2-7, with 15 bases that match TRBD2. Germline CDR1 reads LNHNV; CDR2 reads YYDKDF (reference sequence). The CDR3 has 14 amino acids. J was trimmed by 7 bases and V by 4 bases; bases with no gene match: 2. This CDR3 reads CATSKGLAGGEQYF. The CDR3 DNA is TGTGCCACCAGCAAGGGACTAGCGGGAGGAGAGCAGTACTTC.

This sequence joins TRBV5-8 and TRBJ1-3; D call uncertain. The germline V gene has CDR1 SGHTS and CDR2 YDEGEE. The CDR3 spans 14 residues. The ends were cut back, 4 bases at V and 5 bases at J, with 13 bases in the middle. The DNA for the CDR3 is TGTGCCAGCAGCCGGACGGAGCATCGAAACACCATATATTTT. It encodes CASSRTEHRNTIYF. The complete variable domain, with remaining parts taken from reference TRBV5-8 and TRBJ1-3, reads EAGVTQSPTHLIKTRGQQATLRCSPISGHTSVYWYQQALGLGLQFLLWYDEGEERNRGNFPPRFSGRQFPNYSSELNVNALELEDSALYLCASSRTEHRNTIYFGEGSWLTVV.

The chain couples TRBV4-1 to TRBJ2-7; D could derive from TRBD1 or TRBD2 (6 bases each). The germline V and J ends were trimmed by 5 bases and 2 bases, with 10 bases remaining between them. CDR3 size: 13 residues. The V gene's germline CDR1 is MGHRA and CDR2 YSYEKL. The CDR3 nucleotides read TGCGCCAGCAGCAGGGGGGCGGCCTACGAGCAGTACTTC. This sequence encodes CASSRGAAYEQYF.

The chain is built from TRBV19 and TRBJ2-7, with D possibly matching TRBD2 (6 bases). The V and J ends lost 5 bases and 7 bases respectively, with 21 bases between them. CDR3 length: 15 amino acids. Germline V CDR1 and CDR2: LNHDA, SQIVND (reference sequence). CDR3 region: CASSPSRRDGGEQYF. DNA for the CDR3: TGTGCCAGTAGTCCCTCCCGGAGGGACGGAGGAGAGCAGTACTTC.

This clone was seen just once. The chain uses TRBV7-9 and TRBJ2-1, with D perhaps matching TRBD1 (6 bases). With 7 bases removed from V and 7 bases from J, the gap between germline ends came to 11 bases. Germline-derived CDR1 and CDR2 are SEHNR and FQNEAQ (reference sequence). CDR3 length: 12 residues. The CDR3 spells CASNLDRNEQFF. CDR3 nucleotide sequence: TGTGCCAGCAACCTGGACAGAAATGAGCAGTTCTTC.

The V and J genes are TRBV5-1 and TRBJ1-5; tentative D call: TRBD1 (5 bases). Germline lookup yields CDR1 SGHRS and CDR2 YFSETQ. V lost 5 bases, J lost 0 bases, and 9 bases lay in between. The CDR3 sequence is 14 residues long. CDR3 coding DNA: TGCGCCAGCAGGGGGGACGGTAGCAATCAGCCCCAGCATTTT. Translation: CASRGDGSNQPQHF.

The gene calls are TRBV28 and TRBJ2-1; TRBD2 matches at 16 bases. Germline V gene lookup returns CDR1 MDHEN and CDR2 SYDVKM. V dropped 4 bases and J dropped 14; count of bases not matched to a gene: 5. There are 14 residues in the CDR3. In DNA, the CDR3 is TGTGCCAGCAGTTGGGGACTAGCGGGGGGGCAGGAGTTCTTC. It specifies CASSWGLAGGQEFF. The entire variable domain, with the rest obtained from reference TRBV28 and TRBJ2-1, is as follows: DVKVTQSSRYLVKRTGEKVFLECVQDMDHENMFWYRQDPGLGLRLIYFSYDVKMKEKGDIPEGYSVSREKKERFSLILESASTNQTSMYLCASSWGLAGGQEFFGPGTRLTVL.

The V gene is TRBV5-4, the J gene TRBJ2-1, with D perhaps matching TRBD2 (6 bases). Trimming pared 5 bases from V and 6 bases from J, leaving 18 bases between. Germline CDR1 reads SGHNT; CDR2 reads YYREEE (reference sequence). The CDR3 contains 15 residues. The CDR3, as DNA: TGTGCCAGCAGTTACCGACTAGAGAGAGGCAATGAGCAGTTCTTC. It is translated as CASSYRLERGNEQFF.

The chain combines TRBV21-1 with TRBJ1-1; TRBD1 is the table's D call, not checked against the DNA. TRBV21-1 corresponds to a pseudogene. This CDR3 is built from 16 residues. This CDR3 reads CASSKAVGQGVSEAFF. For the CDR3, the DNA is TGTGCCAGCAGCAAAGCGGTGGGACAGGGGGTATCTGAAGCTTTCTTT.

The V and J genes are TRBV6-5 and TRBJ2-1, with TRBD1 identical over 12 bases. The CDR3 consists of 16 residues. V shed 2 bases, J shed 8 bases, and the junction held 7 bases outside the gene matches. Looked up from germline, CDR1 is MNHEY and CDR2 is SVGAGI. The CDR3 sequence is CASSYRRDRGLYEQFF. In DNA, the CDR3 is TGTGCCAGCAGTTACCGCCGGGACAGGGGGCTGTATGAGCAGTTCTTC.

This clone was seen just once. The DNA for the CDR3 is TGTGCCAGCAGTGAAGCGGTAGCGGGGGGTAGCACAGATACGCAGTATTTT. As protein: CASSEAVAGGSTDTQYF. The V gene is TRBV6-1, the J gene TRBJ2-3; 10 bases line up with TRBD2. V dropped 0 bases and J dropped 0; count of bases not matched to a gene: 3. This CDR3 is 17 amino acids long. The germline V gene encodes CDR1 MNHNS and CDR2 SASEGT.